Following are 31 T cell receptor beta chains from one sample sequenced in a study of human T cells and chemical hapten exposure. Time point in this sample: pre-sensitization, week 0. Treatment: therapeutic diphenylcyclopropenone sensitization with weekly scalp DPC. TCRdb used MiXCR to reprocess the RACE reads, holding one entry per CDR3 protein. The sample records around 380,000 distinct CDR3 sequences, 5% to 6.5% being singletons. The material was whole blood, obtained in connection with sensitization to the hapten diphenylcyclopropenone (DPC). These receptors came from a woman under 30 with alopecia areata. Some clones in this sample may be carry-over from other donors' samples.

This clonotype has just a few counts. The chain uses TRBV7-2 and TRBJ2-1, with D possibly called TRBD1 or TRBD2 (6 bases each). Germline V gene lookup returns CDR1 SGHTA and CDR2 FQGNSA. The CDR3 has 13 residues. With 2 bases removed from V and 12 bases from J, the gap between germline ends came to 14 bases. CDR3 sequence reads: CASSLNQPGAQFF. In DNA form, the CDR3 reads TGTGCCAGCAGCTTAAACCAGCCGGGGGCGCAGTTCTTC. The full variable domain, rest sourced from reference TRBV7-2 and TRBJ2-1, is GAGVSQSPSNKVTEKGKDVELRCDPISGHTALYWYRQSLGQGLEFLIYFQGNSAPDKSGLPSDRFSAERTGGSVSTLTIQRTQQEDSAVYLCASSLNQPGAQFFGPGTRLTVL.

V usage is TRBV3-1 and J usage is TRBJ1-2, with a weak D call TRBD1 (5 bases). V lost 4 bases, J lost 0 bases, and 12 bases lay in between. The CDR3 contains 15 residues. From germline, CDR1 is LGHDT and CDR2 YNNKEL (reference sequence). This CDR3 reads CASSRRRQTNYGYTF. DNA for the CDR3: TGTGCCAGCAGCCGTCGCCGACAGACTAACTATGGCTACACCTTC.

The V call is TRBV4-3, the J call TRBJ1-3; D not certain. The CDR3 loop spans 15 amino acids. With 2 bases removed from V and 4 bases from J, the gap between germline ends came to 12 bases. CDR1 is LGHNA, CDR2 YSLEER, per germline. Written as DNA, the CDR3 is TGCGCCAGCAGCCAACGGGCAGGAGGGGGAAACACCATATATTTT. Amino acids: CASSQRAGGGNTIYF.

This clonotype was recorded many times. The chain is built from TRBV6-2 or TRBV6-3 and TRBJ1-5, with D tentatively TRBD1 (6 bases). This CDR3 contains 14 residues. V lost 3 bases to trimming and J lost 5 bases, with 11 bases between them. Germline assignment: CDR1 MNHEY and CDR2 SVGEGT. The CDR3 DNA sequence: TGTGCCAGCAGTTATGAGGGGGGATATCAGCCCCAGCATTTT. This gives the protein CASSYEGGYQPQHF.

This clonotype was seen repeatedly, ten times or more. The V call is TRBV7-2, the J call TRBJ1-2; D unresolved. V was shortened by 6 bases and J by 8 bases, with 16 bases between the two germline ends. The germline CDR1 and CDR2 sequences are SGHTA and FQGNSA. The CDR3 extends over 13 amino acids. CDR3 protein: CASRKDGAGGYTF. The CDR3 DNA is TGTGCCAGCAGAAAGGACGGTGCTGGAGGCTACACCTTC.

This clonotype occurred a few times. This chain uses TRBV27 with TRBJ2-6; D call uncertain. The CDR3 contains 18 residues. In germline, CDR1 is MNHEY, CDR2 SMNVEV (reference sequence). V lost 3 bases to trimming and J lost 0 bases, with 15 bases between them. The CDR3 spells CASSLTPSPFSGANVLTF. The CDR3 DNA reads as TGTGCCAGCAGTTTGACACCCAGCCCTTTCTCTGGGGCCAACGTCCTGACTTTC.

The table lists this clonotype with many counts. V and J are TRBV20-1 and TRBJ2-3; 7 bases agree with TRBD2. The germline V gene has CDR1 DFQATT and CDR2 SNEGSKA (reference sequence). CDR3 length equals 13 residues. The CDR3 loop is CRPWGGSTDTQYF. DNA of the CDR3: TGCAGACCCTGGGGAGGGAGCACAGATACGCAGTATTTT.

There are a few counts of this clonotype. This sequence joins TRBV12-3 or TRBV12-4 and TRBJ1-2, with 10 bases aligning to TRBD1. This CDR3 is built from 13 residues. The V segment lost 4 bases and the J segment 7 bases; nucleotides outside the gene matches: 3. The CDR3 region has the DNA TGTGCCAGCAGTTCCGGACAGGGGGTTGGCTACACCTTC. It encodes CASSSGQGVGYTF.

This clonotype was picked up a small number of times. The chain recombines TRBV7-9 with TRBJ2-1; 8 bases are shared with TRBD1. Per the germline V gene, CDR1 is SEHNR and CDR2 is FQNEAQ (reference sequence). Trimming cost V 4 bases and J 5 bases; bases outside gene matches: 10. This CDR3 spans 16 amino acids. The CDR3 loop is CASSYLQGARDNEQFF. CDR3 in DNA: TGTGCCAGCAGCTATCTCCAGGGGGCGCGTGACAATGAGCAGTTCTTC. Full variable domain (outside the CDR3, taken from reference TRBV7-9 and TRBJ2-1): DTGVSQNPRHKITKRGQNVTFRCDPISEHNRLYWYRQTLGQGPEFLTYFQNEAQLEKSRLLSDRFSAERPKGSFSTLEIQRTEQGDSAMYLCASSYLQGARDNEQFFGPGTRLTVL.

This clonotype was picked up a small number of times. This chain connects TRBV27 to TRBJ2-3; D ambiguous. Trimming took 6 bases from V and 0 from J, leaving 13 bases between them. CDR3 length equals 15 residues. From germline, CDR1 is MNHEY and CDR2 SMNVEV (reference sequence). CDR3 region: CASSPESPSTDTQYF. The CDR3, as DNA: TGTGCCAGCAGCCCGGAGAGCCCTAGCACAGATACGCAGTATTTT.

In this sample, this clonotype turned up many times. CDR3 DNA sequence: TGCAGCGCTAGCCGAGTGGGCGAGCAGTACTTC. This encodes CSASRVGEQYF. The rearrangement joins TRBV29-1 to TRBJ2-7; TRBD2 might be the D (5 bases). The length of the CDR3 is 11 residues. Trimming left V 7 bases short and J 6 bases short, with 13 bases between. In germline, CDR1 is SQVTM, CDR2 ANQGSEA.

The sample holds a few counts of this clonotype. This chain uses TRBV7-9 with TRBJ1-2; D is perhaps TRBD1 (6 bases). Looked up from germline, CDR1 is SEHNR and CDR2 is FQNEAQ (reference sequence). Trimming stripped 1 base from V and 4 bases from J, with 13 bases between. CDR3 length equals 15 residues. The CDR3 reads CASSLGAGDPYGYTF. The CDR3 region has the DNA TGTGCCAGCAGCTTAGGTGCAGGGGATCCCTATGGCTACACCTTC.

V and J are TRBV18 and TRBJ1-1; D remains unclear. Germline lookup yields CDR1 KGHSH and CDR2 LQKENI. The CDR3 consists of 14 residues. V lost 3 bases and J 0 bases, leaving 8 bases between the germline ends. The CDR3 region has the DNA TGTGCCAGCTCACCGGCAGTATTGAACACTGAAGCTTTCTTT. It translates to CASSPAVLNTEAFF.

V is TRBV3-1 and J is TRBJ2-7; D may be TRBD1 or TRBD2 (5 bases each). The germline V and J ends were trimmed by 4 bases and 3 bases, with 13 bases remaining between them. CDR1 LGHDT and CDR2 YNNKEL come from the germline V gene (reference sequence). This CDR3 spans 14 amino acids. This CDR3 reads CASSRRDGHYEQYF. The DNA of the CDR3 is TGTGCCAGCAGCCGCCGGGACGGACACTACGAGCAGTACTTC.

This clonotype was found a few times. The chain joins TRBV7-2 to TRBJ1-6; 7 bases line up with TRBD1. The CDR3 is 15 residues long. The trim removed 1 base at V and 3 bases at J, leaving 0 bases unmatched. Germline CDR1 and CDR2: SGHTA and FQGNSA. CDR3 amino acids: CASSLGDSYNSPLHF. The DNA of the CDR3 is TGTGCCAGCAGCTTAGGGGACAGCTATAATTCACCCCTCCACTTT.

This clonotype appeared many times. V gene TRBV4-2 combines with J gene TRBJ2-1, with no clear D. Germline loops: CDR1 LGHNA, CDR2 YNFKEQ. The CDR3 covers 14 residues. Trimming left V 0 bases short and J 7 bases short, with 10 bases between. The CDR3 sequence: CASSQDSAVNEQFF. For the CDR3, the DNA is TGTGCCAGCAGCCAAGATTCGGCTGTTAATGAGCAGTTCTTC.

The chain joins TRBV4-3 to TRBJ1-6; the match to TRBD1 covers 10 bases. The junction had 10 bases not matched to a gene; V was cut back by 4 bases and J by 7 bases. Germline assignment: CDR1 LGHNA and CDR2 YSLEER. The CDR3 sequence is 17 residues long. The chain's CDR3 is CASSLRQGAQANSPLHF. The CDR3 DNA follows: TGCGCCAGCAGCCTGCGACAGGGGGCGCAGGCGAATTCACCCCTCCACTTT.

There are many counts of this clonotype. The chain employs TRBV5-1 and TRBJ1-1; TRBD1 matches at 8 bases. Per germline, CDR1 SGHRS and CDR2 YFSETQ. The CDR3 is 13 residues long. V shed 3 bases and J 3 bases; nucleotides not matched to a gene: 1. CDR3 sequence: CASSSQGDTEAFF. The CDR3 DNA follows: TGCGCCAGCAGCTCACAGGGGGACACTGAAGCTTTCTTT. Based on the CDR3 plus reference TRBV5-1 and TRBJ1-1, the full variable domain is KAGVTQTPRYLIKTRGQQVTLSCSPISGHRSVSWYQQTPGQGLQFLFEYFSETQRNKGNFPGRFSGRQFSNSRSEMNVSTLELGDSALYLCASSSQGDTEAFFGQGTRLTVV.

The J gene is TRBJ1-6, the V gene TRBV25-1; 7 bases match TRBD1. The V segment lost 10 bases and the J segment 7 bases; nucleotides outside the gene matches: 13. This CDR3 is built from 15 residues. Germline CDR1 reads MGHDK; CDR2 reads SYGVNS. The DNA for the CDR3 is TGTGCCACAAATCAGAGGGACAGCGAAAATTCACCCCTCCACTTT. This codes for CATNQRDSENSPLHF.

This clonotype occurred a few times. The chain is built from TRBV3-1 and TRBJ2-3; perhaps D is TRBD1 or TRBD2 (5 bases each). From germline, CDR1 is LGHDT and CDR2 YNNKEL (reference sequence). The germline V and J ends were trimmed by 9 bases and 0 bases, with 10 bases remaining between them. The CDR3 runs to 13 residues. This CDR3 reads CASGDLSTDTQYF. The CDR3 bases are TGTGCCAGTGGGGACCTTAGCACAGATACGCAGTATTTT.

The chain couples TRBV20-1 to TRBJ2-1; 8 bases map to TRBD2. This CDR3 contains 16 residues. Trimming at V came to 0 bases and at J to 9 bases, leaving 13 bases not matched to a gene. Germline V gene data show CDR1 as DFQATT and CDR2 as SNEGSKA (reference sequence). The CDR3 nucleotides read TGCAGTGCTAGAGATGACATAGCGGGAACATCATTTGAGCAGTTCTTC. Translated, it gives CSARDDIAGTSFEQFF.

This clonotype has at least ten counts. CDR3 bases: TGTGCCAGCAGTTTATTCGGGGTCCGAAACTACAATGAGCAGTTCTTC. Translation gives CASSLFGVRNYNEQFF. The chain has TRBV28 and TRBJ2-1; TRBD2 is a possible D gene (5 bases). Germline loops: CDR1 MDHEN, CDR2 SYDVKM. The ends were cut back, 1 base at V and 3 bases at J, with 13 bases in the middle. This CDR3 is built from 16 residues.

This clonotype was seen at least ten times. The gene calls are TRBV6-5 and TRBJ2-3; 10 positions match TRBD1. The CDR3 is 15 residues long. V shed 4 bases, J shed 0 bases, and the junction held 1 base outside the gene matches. The germline V gene has CDR1 MNHEY and CDR2 SVGAGI. The CDR3 sequence is CASSWGQGSTDTQYF. CDR3 DNA sequence: TGTGCCAGCAGTTGGGGACAGGGGAGCACAGATACGCAGTATTTT.

This clonotype was observed many times. The chain has TRBV7-9 and TRBJ1-5, with a tentative D call TRBD1 (5 bases). This CDR3 spans 13 amino acids. V was trimmed by 8 bases and J by 7 bases, leaving 15 bases between them. Germline V CDR1 and CDR2: SEHNR, FQNEAQ (reference sequence). The DNA of the CDR3 is TGTGCCAGCGGTCCAGGGTTGGGGCAGCCCCAGCATTTT. Encoded protein: CASGPGLGQPQHF.

The chain is built from TRBV5-1 and TRBJ2-7; possibly TRBD2 for D (6 bases). CDR1 and CDR2 (germline): SGHRS, YFSETQ. With 3 bases removed from V and 2 bases from J, the gap between germline ends came to 15 bases. The length of the CDR3 is 15 residues. The CDR3 spells CASSWGVGITYEQYF. The DNA for the CDR3 is TGCGCCAGCAGCTGGGGGGTAGGGATTACCTACGAGCAGTACTTC.

This clonotype was observed a handful of times. The chain joins TRBV6-5 to TRBJ2-3, with D possibly being TRBD1 or TRBD2 (6 bases each). The V gene's germline CDR1 is MNHEY and CDR2 SVGAGI. The CDR3 has 16 amino acids. V lost 2 bases, J lost 0 bases, and 12 bases lay in between. CDR3 amino acids: CASSYGGTTSTDTQYF. For the CDR3, the DNA is TGTGCCAGCAGTTACGGAGGGACAACGAGCACAGATACGCAGTATTTT.

Only a few counts were recorded for this clonotype. This sequence joins TRBV11-2 and TRBJ2-5, with a possible D match to TRBD1 (6 bases). Trimming left V 0 bases short and J 7 bases short, with 9 bases between. The CDR3 has 13 amino acids. Per germline, CDR1 SGHAT and CDR2 FQNNGV. The CDR3, as DNA: TGTGCCAGCAGCTTAGACGCCAGGGGGACCCAGTACTTC. Translated, it gives CASSLDARGTQYF.

The chain couples TRBV7-8 to TRBJ2-3; D might be TRBD1 (6 bases). Germline loops: CDR1 SGHVS, CDR2 FQNEAQ. Trimming left V 3 bases short and J 0 bases short, with 19 bases between. This CDR3 has 18 residues. Here the CDR3 reads CASSLKRAGATSTDTQYF. The CDR3 region has the DNA TGTGCCAGCAGCTTGAAGAGAGCAGGGGCCACCAGCACAGATACGCAGTATTTT.

This clonotype has just a few counts. The CDR3 reads CASSSVAASGGLYNEQFF. DNA for the CDR3: TGTGCCAGCAGCTCGGTCGCGGCTAGCGGGGGACTCTACAATGAGCAGTTCTTC. The chain is built from TRBV7-2 and TRBJ2-1; 10 bases align to TRBD2. V lost 4 bases and J lost 3; bases outside the gene matches: 12. This CDR3 comprises 18 residues. The germline V gene encodes CDR1 SGHTA and CDR2 FQGNSA.

The chain combines TRBV18 with TRBJ2-3; the match to TRBD2 covers 12 bases. V was clipped by 1 base and J by 0 bases; unmatched bases: 2. This CDR3 contains 17 residues. CDR1 is KGHSH and CDR2 is LQKENI in the germline V gene. The CDR3 DNA is TGTGCCAGCTCACCACGACTAGCGGGGGCTAGCACAGATACGCAGTATTTT. Amino acids: CASSPRLAGASTDTQYF.

This clonotype has a handful of counts. The rearrangement joins TRBV5-4 to TRBJ1-4, with no clear D. The CDR3 has 15 residues. Trimming shortened V by 3 bases and J by 0 bases, and 9 bases separated the two germline ends. Germline V gene sequence: CDR1 SGHNT, CDR2 YYREEE (reference sequence). The CDR3 spells CASSSDGSTNEKLFF. In DNA form, the CDR3 reads TGTGCCAGCAGCTCGGACGGGTCAACTAATGAAAAACTGTTTTTT.